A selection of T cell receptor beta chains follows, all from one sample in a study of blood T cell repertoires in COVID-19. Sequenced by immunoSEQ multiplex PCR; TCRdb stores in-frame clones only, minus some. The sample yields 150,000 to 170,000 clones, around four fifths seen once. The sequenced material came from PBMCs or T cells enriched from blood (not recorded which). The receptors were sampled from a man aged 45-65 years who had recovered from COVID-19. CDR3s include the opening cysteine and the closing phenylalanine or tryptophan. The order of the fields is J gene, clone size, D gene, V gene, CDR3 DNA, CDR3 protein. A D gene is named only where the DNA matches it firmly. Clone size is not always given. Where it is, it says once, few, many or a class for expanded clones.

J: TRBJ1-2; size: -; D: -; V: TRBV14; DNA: TGTGCCAGCAGCCAACTGGAGAACTATGGCTACACCTTC; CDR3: CASSQLENYGYTF
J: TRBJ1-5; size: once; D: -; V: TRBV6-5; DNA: TGTGCCAGCAGTTACGGGCAGGCATATAGCAATCAGCCCCAGCATTTT; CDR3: CASSYGQAYSNQPQHF
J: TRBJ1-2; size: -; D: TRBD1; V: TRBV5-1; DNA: TGCGCCAGCAGCCCACGGACAGGAGATGGCTACACCTTC; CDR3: CASSPRTGDGYTF
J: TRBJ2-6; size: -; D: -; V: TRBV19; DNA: TGTGCCAGTAGTAGGGGACTGGTTGGGGCCAACGTCCTGACTTTC; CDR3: CASSRGLVGANVLTF
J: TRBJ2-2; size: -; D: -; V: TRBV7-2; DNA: TGTGCCAGCAGCTCCCAGGCAGGGTCCGGGGAGCTGTTTTTT; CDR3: CASSSQAGSGELFF
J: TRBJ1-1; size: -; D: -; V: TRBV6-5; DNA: TGTGCCGGGGACGAGGGAGGAAGCACTGAAGCTTTCTTT; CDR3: CAGDEGGSTEAFF
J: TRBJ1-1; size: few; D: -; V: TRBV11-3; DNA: TGTGCCAGCAGTCCCCCCCAAGGGGTGGTCGCTGAAGCTTTCTTT; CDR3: CASSPPQGVVAEAFF
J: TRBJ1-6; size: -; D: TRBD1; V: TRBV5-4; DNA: TGTGCCAGCAGGGAGACAGGGGGTGTTAGTTTGAATTCACCCCTCCACTTT; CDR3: CASRETGGVSLNSPLHF
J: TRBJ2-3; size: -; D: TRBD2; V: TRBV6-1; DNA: TGTGCCAGCAGTGAAATAGCGGGGGGGCCGGTAGATACGCAGTATTTT; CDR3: CASSEIAGGPVDTQYF
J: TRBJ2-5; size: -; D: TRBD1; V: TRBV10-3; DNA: TGTGCCATCAGTGATCCTGGACAGGGTCTAGAGACCCAGTACTTC; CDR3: CAISDPGQGLETQYF
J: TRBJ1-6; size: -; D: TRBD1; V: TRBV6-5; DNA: TGTGCCAGCAGTCACAGGACAGGGGTTCGTTCACCCCTCCACTTT; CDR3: CASSHRTGVRSPLHF
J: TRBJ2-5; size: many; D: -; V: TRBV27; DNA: TGTGCCAGCAGTTTTTTGGGCGGGATGGGGGAGACCCAGTACTTC; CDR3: CASSFLGGMGETQYF
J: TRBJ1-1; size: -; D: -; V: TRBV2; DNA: TGTGCCAGCAGTGTGGAGGGGAACACTGAAGCTTTCTTT; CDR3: CASSVEGNTEAFF
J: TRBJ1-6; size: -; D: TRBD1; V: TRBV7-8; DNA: TGTGCCAGCAGCCAATCCAGGACAGGGTCCCTCCACTTT; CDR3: CASSQSRTGSLHF
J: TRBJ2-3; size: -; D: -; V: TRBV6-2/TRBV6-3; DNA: TGTGCCAGCAGTTTAGCGGGCACAGATACGCAGTATTTT; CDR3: CASSLAGTDTQYF
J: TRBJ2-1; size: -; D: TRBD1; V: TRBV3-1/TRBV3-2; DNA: TGTGCCAGCAGCCTTGACAGGGCCCACCCCTCGTTCTTC; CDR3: CASSLDRAHPSFF
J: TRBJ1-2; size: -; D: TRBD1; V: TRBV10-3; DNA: TGTGCCATCAGTGAGTCACCCAGGGGGGATGGCTACACCTTC; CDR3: CAISESPRGDGYTF
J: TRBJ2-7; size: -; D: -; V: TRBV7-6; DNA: TGTGCCAGCAGCTTAGTACCTCAGGGCTACGAGCAGTACTTC; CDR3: CASSLVPQGYEQYF
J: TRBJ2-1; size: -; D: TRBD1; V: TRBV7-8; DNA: TGTGCCAGCAGCCCACGGGACAGGGGGTCCTACAATGAGCAGTTCTTC; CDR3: CASSPRDRGSYNEQFF
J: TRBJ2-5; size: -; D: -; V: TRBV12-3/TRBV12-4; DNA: TGTGCCACCTCCCTTGGGGGGGAGACCCAGTACTTC; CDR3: CATSLGGETQYF
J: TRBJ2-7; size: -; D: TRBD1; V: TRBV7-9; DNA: TGTGCCAGCAGCCCAGGGGACAGGGGTTACGACGAGCAGTACTTC; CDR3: CASSPGDRGYDEQYF
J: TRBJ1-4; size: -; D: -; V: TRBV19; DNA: TGTGCCAGTACCAGGGCGCCTAATGAAAAACTGTTTTTT; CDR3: CASTRAPNEKLFF
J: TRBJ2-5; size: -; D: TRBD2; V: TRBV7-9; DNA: TGTGCCAGCAGCTTACGACTAGCGCGGGAGACCCAGTACTTC; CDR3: CASSLRLARETQYF
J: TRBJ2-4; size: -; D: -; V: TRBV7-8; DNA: TGTGCCAGCAGCAGTCTTCGGGGTATGGGGGCCAAAAACATTCAGTACTTC; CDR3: CASSSLRGMGAKNIQYF
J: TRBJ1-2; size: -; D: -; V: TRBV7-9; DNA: TGTGCCAGCAGCTTCGGAGGGGCAGGGAACTATGGCTACACCTTC; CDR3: CASSFGGAGNYGYTF
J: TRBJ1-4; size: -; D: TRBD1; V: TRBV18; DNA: TGTGCCAGCTCACCTACAGGGGGCTACAATGAAAAACTGTTTTTT; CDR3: CASSPTGGYNEKLFF
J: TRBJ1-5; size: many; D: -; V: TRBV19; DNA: TGTGCCAGTAGTATAGGTCAGGGCCAGCCCCAGCATTTT; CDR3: CASSIGQGQPQHF
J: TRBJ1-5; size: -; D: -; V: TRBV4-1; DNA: TGCGCCAGCAGCCAAGACGTTTGGACTCCCAATCAGCCCCAGCATTTT; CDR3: CASSQDVWTPNQPQHF